The 22 T cell receptor beta chains below all came from one sample that was sequenced in a study of vaccination effects on CD4 cells after COVID-19. Expansion of antigen-specific CD4+ T cells with viral peptide pools was carried out by the ViraFEST assay before sequencing. Cultured cells yielded isolated CD4+ T cells after 10 to 11 days. Participants received two doses of either the BNT162b2 or mRNA-1273 vaccine. For these receptors, no antigen is known. Assay used: immunoSEQ multiplex PCR; TCRdb lists only in-frame clones, some missing. The table has tens of thousands of clones, about three quarters seen once; the top ten hold 1.2%. Specimen: CD4+ T cells from PBMCs cultured with HCoV-229E spike peptides, collected after COVID-19 vaccination. The receptors derive from a human donor who received a COVID-19 vaccine.

This clone has only one observation. The genes are TRBV9 and TRBJ2-3; 13 positions match TRBD2. CDR3 size: 16 residues. The V segment lost 4 bases and the J segment 2 bases; nucleotides outside the gene matches: 4. Germline CDR1 and CDR2: SGDLS and YYNGEE. Here the CDR3 reads CASSLLAGGNTDTQYF. DNA of the CDR3: TGTGCCAGCAGCTTACTAGCGGGGGGGAACACAGATACGCAGTATTTT.

The chain carries TRBV9 and TRBJ1-5; a weak D match, TRBD1 (5 bases). Between the trimmed V and J ends, which lost 2 bases and 4 bases, there was a span of 13 bases. The length of the CDR3 is 15 residues. Germline V gives CDR1 SGDLS, CDR2 YYNGEE. The CDR3 sequence is CASSVEGHLNQPQHF. The CDR3, as DNA: TGTGCCAGCAGCGTGGAGGGGCACCTTAATCAGCCCCAGCATTTT.

This clone was recorded once. This rearrangement joins TRBV4-2 to TRBJ2-5; no firm D call. The CDR3 loop spans 14 amino acids. Trimming removed 0 bases from V and 7 bases from J, with 12 bases in between. In germline, CDR1 is LGHNA, CDR2 YNFKEQ. The CDR3 here is CASSQEGRSGTQYF. CDR3 DNA sequence: TGTGCCAGCAGCCAAGAGGGTAGATCGGGGACCCAGTACTTC.

CDR3 sequence: CASSVASGGGTEAFF. The CDR3 nucleotides read TGTGCCAGCAGCGTAGCGTCCGGGGGTGGAACTGAAGCTTTCTTT. The rearrangement links TRBV9 to TRBJ1-1, with TRBD1 as a possible D gene (5 bases). V gave up 0 bases and J gave up 5 bases, with 14 bases separating them. Germline CDR1 and CDR2: SGDLS and YYNGEE. The CDR3 runs 15 residues. Full variable domain (remainder filled in from reference TRBV9 and TRBJ1-1): DSGVTQTPKHLITATGQRVTLRCSPRSGDLSVYWYQQSLDQGLQFLIQYYNGEERAKGNILERFSAQQFPDLHSELNLSSLELGDSALYFCASSVASGGGTEAFFGQGTRLTVV.

The gene calls are TRBV4-1 and TRBJ2-3; tentatively, D is TRBD1 (6 bases). Germline CDR1 MGHRA, CDR2 YSYEKL. V was pared by 2 bases and J by 0 bases, with 15 bases between. This CDR3 comprises 17 residues. CDR3 sequence (DNA): TGCGCCAGCAGCCAAACAGGGAGCTTCCCTAGCACAGATACGCAGTATTTT. It translates to CASSQTGSFPSTDTQYF.

This clone was counted a few times. This chain links TRBV24-1 with TRBJ2-1; 11 bases fit TRBD1. The V and J ends lost 1 base and 7 bases, in that order; junction bases with no gene match: 5. CDR3 length: 16 amino acids. Germline V gene lookup returns CDR1 KGHDR and CDR2 SFDVKD. As DNA, the CDR3 is TGTGCCACCAGTGATTTCAGGGGACAGGGGGGTAATGAGCAGTTCTTC. Translation: CATSDFRGQGGNEQFF.

This chain uses TRBV28 with TRBJ1-3, with 8 positions matching TRBD1. This CDR3 spans 13 amino acids. The V gene end was trimmed by 3 bases and the J gene end by 7 bases; junction bases not matched to a gene: 2. From germline, CDR1 is MDHEN and CDR2 SYDVKM. CDR3 nucleotides: TGTGCCAGCAGTTTCGGACAGGGCAACACCATATATTTT. Protein product: CASSFGQGNTIYF.

This sequence joins TRBV7-2 and TRBJ2-3, with 9 bases fitting TRBD2. This CDR3 contains 14 residues. The V gene end was trimmed by 1 base and the J gene end by 5 bases; junction bases not matched to a gene: 1. Germline CDR1 is SGHTA and CDR2 is FQGNSA. The CDR3 here is CASSLGLAEDTQYF. In DNA form, the CDR3 reads TGTGCCAGCAGCTTAGGACTAGCGGAAGATACGCAGTATTTT.

The V gene is TRBV9, the J gene TRBJ2-5, with 8 bases matching TRBD1. Germline V gene data show CDR1 as SGDLS and CDR2 as YYNGEE. The trim removed 2 bases at V and 5 bases at J, leaving 5 bases unmatched. This CDR3 spans 14 amino acids. The CDR3 sequence is CASSVGQGDETQYF. The CDR3 nucleotides read TGTGCCAGCAGCGTCGGACAGGGAGATGAGACCCAGTACTTC.

The chain carries TRBV18 and TRBJ2-5; D is tentatively TRBD1 or TRBD2 (5 bases each). The CDR3 is made up of 14 amino acids. Germline assignment: CDR1 KGHSH and CDR2 LQKENI. V lost 1 base, J lost 3 bases, and 9 bases lay in between. CDR3 sequence reads: CASSPRQGEETQYF. For the CDR3, the DNA is TGTGCCAGCTCACCACGGCAGGGAGAAGAGACCCAGTACTTC.

The V gene is TRBV7-2, the J gene TRBJ1-5, with D tentatively TRBD1 (5 bases). The length of the CDR3 is 15 residues. The V gene's germline CDR1 is SGHTA and CDR2 FQGNSA. V was cut by 4 bases and J by 3 bases, with 13 bases left in between. The CDR3 spells CASSSQGEVNQPQHF. The CDR3, as DNA: TGTGCCAGCAGCTCTCAAGGGGAGGTCAATCAGCCCCAGCATTTT.

This clone was counted a few times. The rearrangement uses TRBV20-1 and TRBJ2-1; TRBD2 matches 8 bases. This CDR3 has 14 residues. Germline V lookup: CDR1 DFQATT, CDR2 SNEGSKA (reference sequence). V was pared by 3 bases and J by 1 base, with 2 bases of the junction left unmatched. CDR3 loop: CSASRGGSYNEQFF. The CDR3 nucleotides are TGCAGTGCTAGTCGGGGGGGATCCTACAATGAGCAGTTCTTC.

CDR3 nucleotide sequence: TGTGCCAGCAGTTCGCGGAGACAGGGCCACGAGCAGTACGTC. Its translation: CASSSRRQGHEQYV. V gene TRBV6-5 combines with J gene TRBJ2-7, with 7 bases fitting TRBD1. This CDR3 contains 14 residues. J gave up 5 bases and V 4 bases, and 8 bases lay outside the gene matches. CDR1 and CDR2 from the germline V gene are MNHEY and SVGAGI.

The gene calls are TRBV25-1 and TRBJ2-1, with TRBD1 matching over 8 bases. This CDR3 region has 14 residues. The germline gives CDR1 MGHDK, CDR2 SYGVNS. J gave up 14 bases and V 7 bases, and 16 bases lay outside the gene matches. This CDR3 reads CASTTPYPGQEEFF. CDR3 bases: TGTGCCAGCACCACCCCTTACCCGGGACAGGAGGAGTTCTTC.

The V gene is TRBV7-2, the J gene TRBJ1-5, with TRBD1 matching 8 bases. CDR3 length: 16 residues. The ends lost 5 bases at V and 0 bases at J; junction bases unmatched: 6. CDR1 and CDR2 (germline): SGHTA, FQGNSA. The CDR3 loop is CASSISTGDSNQPQHF. The DNA for the CDR3 is TGTGCCAGCAGCATCTCGACAGGGGATAGCAATCAGCCCCAGCATTTT.

The genes are TRBV10-1 and TRBJ2-7; no clear D gene. There are 11 residues in the CDR3. Germline V CDR1 and CDR2: WNHNN, SYGVQD (reference sequence). The V gene lost 8 bases and the J gene lost 3 bases, with 8 bases spanning the gap. Written as DNA, the CDR3 is TGCGCCAGCTCGAACTACTACGAGCAGTACGTC. As protein: CASSNYYEQYV.

The chain couples TRBV3-1 (or the pseudogene TRBV3-2) to TRBJ1-3; TRBD1 matches at 9 bases. J was trimmed by 9 bases and V by 10 bases; bases with no gene match: 13. This CDR3 has 14 residues. Per the germline V gene, CDR1 is LGHDT and CDR2 is YNNKEL (reference sequence). CDR3 coding DNA: TGTGCCACTTCCGGGGGACAGGGTACGGCCACCATATATTTT. Encoded protein: CATSGGQGTATIYF.

The chain is built from TRBV3-1 (or the pseudogene TRBV3-2) and TRBJ2-3; the D gene is possibly TRBD1 (5 bases). V was clipped by 0 bases and J by 6 bases, with 10 bases between them. CDR1 is LGHDT, CDR2 YNNKEL, per germline (reference sequence). CDR3 length equals 14 residues. This CDR3 is CASSQDRVWDTQYF. The DNA for the CDR3 is TGTGCCAGCAGCCAAGACAGGGTATGGGATACGCAGTATTTT.

This chain uses TRBV5-1 with TRBJ1-5, with D hard to call. V was cut by 0 bases and J by 4 bases, with 5 bases left in between. In germline, CDR1 is SGHRS, CDR2 YFSETQ. The CDR3 has 13 residues. CDR3 nucleotides: TGCGCCAGCAGCTTGGCCGGGAATCAGCCCCAGCATTTT. This translates into CASSLAGNQPQHF.

This clone has just one count. The rearrangement joins TRBV6-5 to TRBJ2-2; the match to TRBD2 covers 7 bases. Germline values: CDR1 MNHEY, CDR2 SVGAGI. The CDR3 totals 15 residues. The ends lost 0 bases at V and 4 bases at J; junction bases unmatched: 2. In DNA form, the CDR3 reads TGTGCCAGCAGTTACTCTCTAGCGGTCACCGGGGAGCTGTTTTTT. It translates to CASSYSLAVTGELFF.

This clone has only one observation. V is TRBV12-5 and J is TRBJ2-3; D not resolved. Deletions cut 1 base from V and 6 bases from J, with 11 bases between. The V gene's germline CDR1 is LGHNT and CDR2 FRNRAP. The CDR3 spans 14 residues. The CDR3 protein is CASGLARTADTQYF. DNA of the CDR3: TGTGCTAGTGGTTTGGCAAGGACGGCCGATACGCAGTATTTT. Supplemented by reference TRBV12-5 and TRBJ2-3, the full variable domain reads DARVTQTPRHKVTEMGQEVTMRCQPILGHNTVFWYRQTMMQGLELLAYFRNRAPLDDSGMPKDRFSAEMPDATLATLKIQPSEPRDSAVYFCASGLARTADTQYFGPGTRLTVL.

This clone appeared a few times. The chain has TRBV7-3 and TRBJ2-3; D gene unclear. Trimming shortened V by 3 bases and J by 2 bases, and 12 bases separated the two germline ends. Germline V gene lookup returns CDR1 SGHTA and CDR2 FQGTGA. The CDR3 runs to 15 residues. The CDR3 spells CASSFVGSTTDTQYF. The CDR3, as DNA: TGTGCCAGCAGCTTTGTTGGGTCCACCACAGATACGCAGTATTTT.